A selection of T cell receptor beta chains follows, all from one sample in a study of radiotherapy plus CTLA-4 blockade in lung cancer. Produced via immunoSEQ multiplex PCR; TCRdb's table is partial and in-frame only. The sample holds some 73,000 clones, more than 80% seen once. The material sequenced was peripheral blood, taken from a patient treated with radiotherapy plus ipilimumab. All receptors derive from a human donor with non-small cell lung cancer who had stable disease on radiotherapy plus ipilimumab. Each CDR3 is given with its conserved first and last residue. D genes are given only for firm matches. For some rows the clone size is stated as once, few or many, or as a class when expanded; others skip it.

>TRBJ2-3|NA|NA|TRBV13
TGTGCCAGCAGCTGGTGGTCCCTCACAGATACGCAGTATTTT
CASSWWSLTDTQYF
>TRBJ2-4|NA|NA|TRBV27
TGTGCCAGCAGTTTAATGGGGCCCTTTAGAGCCAAAAACATTCAGTACTTC
CASSLMGPFRAKNIQYF
>TRBJ2-7|NA|NA|TRBV6-5
TGTGCCAGCAGTTTGGGACAAGACTACGAGCAGTACTTC
CASSLGQDYEQYF
>TRBJ2-7|NA|NA|TRBV19
TGTGCCAGTAGCCCAGTCCCAGGGGGGGACTACGAGCAGTACTTC
CASSPVPGGDYEQYF
>TRBJ2-7|NA|NA|TRBV9
TGTGCCAGCAGCGTAGTAGAGGCGCGGGGCGAGCAGTACTTC
CASSVVEARGEQYF
>TRBJ2-5|NA|NA|TRBV19
TGTGCCAGTAGTTCCCACGAGGGACAACCCCAAGAGACCCAGTACTTC
CASSSHEGQPQETQYF
>TRBJ1-1|NA|few|TRBV5-1
TGCGCCAGCAGCTCGCCCCCCCGAGGCGAAGCTTTCTTT
CASSSPPRGEAFF
>TRBJ1-5|NA|NA|TRBV15
TGTGCCACCAGACGTCGGGGGAGCAATCAGCCCCAGCATTTT
CATRRRGSNQPQHF
>TRBJ2-1|TRBD1|NA|TRBV7-9
TGTGCCAGCAGCGTAACACAGGGGCCCTCCTACAATGAGCAGTTCTTC
CASSVTQGPSYNEQFF
>TRBJ1-5|TRBD1|NA|TRBV2
TGTGCCAGCAGTGGGGACAGGGGGATCAGTCAGCCCCAGCATTTT
CASSGDRGISQPQHF
>TRBJ1-5|NA|NA|TRBV19
TGTGCCAGTAACCTACGGGACATCGTTCAGCCCCAGCATTTT
CASNLRDIVQPQHF
>TRBJ1-5|NA|NA|TRBV6-6
TGTGCCAGCAGTTACTCGTTGGGTGGCAATCAGCCCCAGCATTTT
CASSYSLGGNQPQHF
>TRBJ1-6|NA|NA|TRBV19
TGTGCCAGTAGCCCAGGGTCGAATTCACCCCTCCACTTT
CASSPGSNSPLHF
>TRBJ1-1|NA|NA|TRBV7-3
TGTGCCAGCAGTTTCACACCGAACACTGAAGCTTTCTTT
CASSFTPNTEAFF
>TRBJ1-1|NA|NA|TRBV27
TGTGCCAGCAGTCCTCTCGGACAGCTGAACACTGAAGCTTTCTTT
CASSPLGQLNTEAFF
>TRBJ1-4|TRBD1|NA|TRBV2
TGTGCCAGCAGAGCTCCGGGACAGTTCAATGAAAAACTGTTTTTT
CASRAPGQFNEKLFF
>TRBJ2-1|NA|medium-sized|TRBV6-1
TGTGCCAGCAGTGCTCATATCGGATACCCTAGGGATGAGCAGTTCTTC
CASSAHIGYPRDEQFF
>TRBJ1-6|NA|NA|TRBV27
TGTGCCAGCAGTAAACAGGGAGGCTCCTATAATTCACCCCTCCACTTT
CASSKQGGSYNSPLHF
>TRBJ1-1|NA|NA|TRBV2
TGTGCCAGCAGTCAAGGACAAGATTACACTGAAGCTTTCTTT
CASSQGQDYTEAFF
>TRBJ2-3|NA|NA|TRBV6-5
TGTGCCAGCAGACCGAGAGGTCGGGCAGATACGCAGTATTTT
CASRPRGRADTQYF
>TRBJ2-2|NA|NA|TRBV7-6
TGTGCCAGCAGCTTATTCGGGGCTTCGAACACCGGGGAGCTGTTTTTT
CASSLFGASNTGELFF
>TRBJ2-3|NA|NA|TRBV5-4
TGTGCCAGCAGACAGAGGAGTCTCGATACGCAGTATTTT
CASRQRSLDTQYF
>TRBJ2-7|NA|NA|TRBV4-1
TGCGCCAGCAGCCAAGGTACAGGGATGCACTTC
CASSQGTGMHF
>TRBJ2-7|TRBD2|NA|TRBV7-2
TGTGCCAGCAGCTTACGAGGGGGACTAGCGGGAGGGTTCTACGAGCAGTACTTC
CASSLRGGLAGGFYEQYF
>TRBJ2-2|NA|NA|TRBV2
TGTGCCAGCAGTGAGGTACTAGCGAACACCGGGGAGCTGTTTTTT
CASSEVLANTGELFF
>TRBJ2-3|TRBD2|NA|TRBV5-4
TGTGCCAGCAGCTTGCCTAGCGGGAGGGCCGCGGCCACAGATACGCAGTATTTT
CASSLPSGRAAATDTQYF
>TRBJ1-6|NA|NA|TRBV30
TGTGCCTGTGGGGAGGGAAGATCGTACTCACCCCTCCACTTT
CACGEGRSYSPLHF
>TRBJ2-1|NA|NA|TRBV4-2
TGTGCCAGCAGCCAACTCCTAAGAGGAGCCAATGAGCAGTTCTTC
CASSQLLRGANEQFF
>TRBJ1-6|NA|NA|TRBV19
TGTGCCAGTAGTAAGGGACGGACAAGCTCCTATAATTCACCCCTCCACTTT
CASSKGRTSSYNSPLHF
>TRBJ1-1|TRBD1|NA|TRBV5-4
TGTGCCAGCAGCTTAGGGGGACAGGTCGTTGTCGCTGAAGCTTTCTTT
CASSLGGQVVVAEAFF
>TRBJ1-1|NA|NA|TRBV27
TGTGCCAGCAGATTAACCGGGAATGGTGGACCCTCGGTACGATACACTGAAGCTTTCTTT
CASRLTGNGGPSVRYTEAFF
>TRBJ2-7|TRBD2|NA|TRBV19
TGTGCCAGTAGTATGGATAGCGGGAGTGTCGAGCAGTACTTC
CASSMDSGSVEQYF
>TRBJ2-7|NA|NA|TRBV6-5
TGTGCCAGCAGAACGGGTTACCACGAGCAGTACTTC
CASRTGYHEQYF
>TRBJ2-5|NA|NA|TRBV28
TGTGCCAGCAGTATACCACGAGGGGGACGGGAGACCCAGTACTTC
CASSIPRGGRETQYF
>TRBJ2-1|TRBD2|NA|TRBV5-1
TGCGCCAGCAGCGCCGGGGGGGCAAGCAATGAGCAGTTCTTC
CASSAGGASNEQFF
>TRBJ2-7|NA|NA|TRBV19
TGTGCCAGTAGTATTTCCGGCGGTAGAAGCTCCTACGAGCAGTACTTC
CASSISGGRSSYEQYF
>TRBJ1-6|NA|NA|TRBV2
TGTGCCAGCAGTGACGGGACCCGGGGATCACCCCTCCACTTT
CASSDGTRGSPLHF
>TRBJ1-4|TRBD1|NA|TRBV9
TGTGCCAGCAGCCCTGGGGACAGGCTTAATGAAAAACTGTTTTTT
CASSPGDRLNEKLFF
>TRBJ1-2|NA|NA|TRBV6-5
TGTGCCAGCAGTTCGGACAGCAGGTGGAAGGGCTACACCTTC
CASSSDSRWKGYTF
>TRBJ2-7|TRBD2|NA|TRBV19
TGTGCCAGTAGTATCGGAACTAGCGGGAGATACGAGCAGTACTTC
CASSIGTSGRYEQYF
>TRBJ1-2|NA|NA|TRBV4-1
TGCGCCAGCAGCCCCTCTATCCAGAACCGAAAGACCTATGGCTACACCTTC
CASSPSIQNRKTYGYTF
>TRBJ2-3|NA|NA|TRBV6-1
TGTGCCAGCAAGTGGCCCCTGAGAGATACGCAGTATTTT
CASKWPLRDTQYF
>TRBJ2-7|TRBD2|once|TRBV19
TGTGCCAGTAGTAACGGGAGGGACGAGCAGTACTTC
CASSNGRDEQYF
>TRBJ1-2|NA|once|TRBV6-5
TGTGCCAGCACTTCGATCTATGGCTACACCTTC
CASTSIYGYTF
>TRBJ1-1|TRBD1|NA|TRBV6-1
TGTGCCAGCAGTGTTGCAGGGGGGGAAGGCACTGAAGCTTTCTTT
CASSVAGGEGTEAFF
>TRBJ2-1|TRBD2|NA|TRBV2
TGTGCCAGCAGGCCGGGACTAGCGGGAAGGGAGCAGTTCTTC
CASRPGLAGREQFF
>TRBJ1-1|TRBD1|NA|TRBV9
TGTGCCAGCAGCGCAAGAGGGTCCGGGACAGGCTCGAACACTGAAGCTTTCTTT
CASSARGSGTGSNTEAFF
>TRBJ2-2|TRBD1|NA|TRBV7-9
TGTGCCAGCAGCCACTACAGGGGGCCGAGCACCGGGGAGCTGTTTTTT
CASSHYRGPSTGELFF
>TRBJ1-1|NA|NA|TRBV19
TGTGCCAGTAGTATATGGACAGCGAACACTGAAGCTTTCTTT
CASSIWTANTEAFF
>TRBJ2-3|TRBD1|NA|TRBV2
TGTGCCAGCACCCTGACAGGGGGGAGCACAGATACGCAGTATTTT
CASTLTGGSTDTQYF
>TRBJ2-3|TRBD1|NA|TRBV5-6
TGTGCCAGCAGCTACCTCGGGACAGGGGGAACAGATACGCAGTATTTT
CASSYLGTGGTDTQYF
>TRBJ2-7|TRBD1|NA|TRBV6-1
TGTGCCAGCAGTGAACCGGGACAGGGGGTTTACGAGCAGTACTTC
CASSEPGQGVYEQYF
>TRBJ2-7|NA|NA|TRBV10-3
TGTGCCATCAGTGAGGGGATAGGCGAGCAGTACTTC
CAISEGIGEQYF
>TRBJ1-1|TRBD1|NA|TRBV19
TGTGCCAGTATCTTTGGGACAGGGACAGTAGGAACTGAAGCTTTCTTT
CASIFGTGTVGTEAFF
>TRBJ1-1|TRBD1|once|TRBV18
TGTGCCAGCTCACTTAAACAGGGGACGAACACTGAAGCTTTCTTT
CASSLKQGTNTEAFF
>TRBJ2-1|NA|NA|TRBV2
TGTGCCAGCACCCTGGGGTCCCCTGAGCAGTTCTTC
CASTLGSPEQFF
>TRBJ1-4|NA|NA|TRBV7-9
TGTGCCAGCAGTCTCTCCCGACAGACTAATGAAAAACTGTTTTTT
CASSLSRQTNEKLFF
>TRBJ2-7|NA|NA|TRBV5-5
TGTGCCAGCAGCTTGGCTGCCACCTCCTACGAGCAGTACTTC
CASSLAATSYEQYF